This TCR beta chain was captured by sequencing in a study of OX40 agonist ivuxolimab in advanced cancers. Notes on the research overall: Ivuxolimab, which targeted the costimulatory receptor OX40 (CD134), was an agonistic, fully human IgG2 monoclonal antibody. Of the approximately 50 patients in dose escalation, about 20 had hepatocellular carcinoma, about 15 had melanoma, 9 had renal cell carcinoma and 9 had head and neck cancer. The paper describes the monotherapy dose-escalation part (N ≈ 52 patients) of the phase I trial of ivuxolimab. The dose-escalation cohort was almost 85% male with a mean age of roughly 60 years, ranging from about 23 to 85. Prior anti-PD-1, anti-PD-L1 or anti-CTLA-4 therapy was permitted, and checkpoint inhibitors had been received by around 39% of dose-escalation patients. Three dose-escalation patients achieved partial responses, one with hepatocellular carcinoma and two with cutaneous melanoma. Intravenous ivuxolimab was administered to patients every 2 weeks at six dose levels: 0.01, 0.1, 0.3, 1.5, 3 and 10 mg/kg. The point of sequencing TCRbeta in the periphery was to test whether ivuxolimab changed TCR sequence diversity and drove clonal T-cell expansion. Broader findings and caveats from the paper: After ivuxolimab, expanded clones were on average more numerous among CD8+ T cells than among CD4+ T cells. Low levels of normalized T-cell clonal expansion were also seen in some patients who did not respond. At doses from 0.1 to 3.0 mg/kg, clonal expansion was seen in both CD4+ and CD8+ blood T cells between baseline and week 6. In the 0.1-3.0 mg/kg groups, partial responders were among the patients with the lowest normalized peripheral clonal expansion, particularly in CD8+ T cells. Antigen specificity was not determined for the clonally expanded peripheral T cells.

The trial excluded patients who had a history of autoimmune disease or were on systemic immunosuppression. Peripheral blood for TCR sequencing was collected from all dose cohorts at baseline, on cycle 4 day 1, and on cycle 7 day 1. Samples were obtained from an open-label, multicenter, first-in-human phase I dose-escalation trial of ivuxolimab. Adults with locally advanced or metastatic melanoma, renal cell carcinoma, hepatocellular carcinoma or head and neck squamous cell carcinoma were enrolled in the trial. Before TCR sequencing, CD4+ T cells and CD8+ T cells from peripheral blood were sorted into separate populations. Points on this clone: Its antigen target is currently unknown. No clone much larger than this one lies a single base away; base qualities are absent.

To sequence the TCRbeta CDR3 region, genomic DNA was isolated from the sorted cells. The immunoSEQ Assay was used to sequence the TCRbeta CDR3 regions. As stored in TCRdb, this immuneACCESS dataset retains in-frame rearrangements with V and J assigned. A fraction of the clones does not appear; measured against another copy, unresolved V genes explain less than half of the discrepancy, and the remainder lacks a known reason. The sample table lists just under 65,000 clones, about 89% of them with a count of one. 5.2% of the sample comes from the top ten. Sequenced material: CD4+ or CD8+ T cells sorted from blood, taken in a trial of the OX40 agonist ivuxolimab. This TCR derives from an adult with an advanced solid tumor such as melanoma, head and neck, liver or kidney cancer.

The CDR3 region: CARSPGGPETEAFF. The nucleotides are TGTGCCAGAAGCCCAGGGGGGCCAGAAACTGAAGCTTTCTTT. The chain joins TRBV7-5 to TRBJ1-1; the table assigns TRBD1, which was not confirmed against the DNA. TRBV7-5 is designated a pseudogene. Including cysteine and phenylalanine, the CDR3 has 14 amino acids. CDR3 DNA only is kept here, 42 bases in frame from base 1.